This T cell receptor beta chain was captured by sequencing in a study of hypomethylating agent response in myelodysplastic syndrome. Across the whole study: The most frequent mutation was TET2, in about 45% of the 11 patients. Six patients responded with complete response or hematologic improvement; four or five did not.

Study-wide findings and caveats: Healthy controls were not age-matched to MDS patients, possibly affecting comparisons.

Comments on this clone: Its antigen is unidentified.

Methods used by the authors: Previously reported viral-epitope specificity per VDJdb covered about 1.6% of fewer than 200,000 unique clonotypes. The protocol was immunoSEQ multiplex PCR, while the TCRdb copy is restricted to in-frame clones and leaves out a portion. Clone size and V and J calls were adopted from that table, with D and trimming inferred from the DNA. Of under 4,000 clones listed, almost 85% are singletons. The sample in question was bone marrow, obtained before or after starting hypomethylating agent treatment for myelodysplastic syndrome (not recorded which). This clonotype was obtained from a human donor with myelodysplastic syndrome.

DNA for the CDR3: TGTGCCAGCAGCTTAGCCGAGCGCGAGCAGTACTTC. Amino acids: CASSLAEREQYF. V and J are TRBV11-2 and TRBJ2-7; D uncertain. The CDR3 contains 12 residues. V was shortened by 1 base and J by 6 bases, with 7 bases between the two germline ends. CDR1 and CDR2 from the germline V gene are SGHAT and FQNNGV.